This T cell receptor (beta chain) was captured by sequencing in a study of T-cell memory formation after mild COVID-19. Overall study context: Clusters were largely donor specific. Study observations and caveats: Pre-infection memory contained some responding clones, which suggested that cross-reactive memory had joined.

One entry per CDR3 protein results from TCRdb running MiXCR on the 5' RACE reads. The sample records around 340,000 distinct CDR3 sequences, roughly 13% being singletons. This clonotype came up a few times. The antigen is undetermined. Germline loops: CDR1 MNHEY, CDR2 SVGAGI. V shed 0 bases and J 1 base; nucleotides not matched to a gene: 2. CDR3 length: 16 amino acids. The chain is built from TRBV6-5 and TRBJ1-5; 8 nucleotides match TRBD1. Sequencing input: PBMCs or a T cell subset sorted from them (not recorded which). The source of this sequence is a young man who had mild COVID-19 (a few samples of this study predate the infection). Cell type and time point are not known. In nucleotides, the CDR3 is TGTGCCAGCAGTTACTCCGGGACAGGCAGCAATCAGCCCCAGCATTTT. It codes for CASSYSGTGSNQPQHF.